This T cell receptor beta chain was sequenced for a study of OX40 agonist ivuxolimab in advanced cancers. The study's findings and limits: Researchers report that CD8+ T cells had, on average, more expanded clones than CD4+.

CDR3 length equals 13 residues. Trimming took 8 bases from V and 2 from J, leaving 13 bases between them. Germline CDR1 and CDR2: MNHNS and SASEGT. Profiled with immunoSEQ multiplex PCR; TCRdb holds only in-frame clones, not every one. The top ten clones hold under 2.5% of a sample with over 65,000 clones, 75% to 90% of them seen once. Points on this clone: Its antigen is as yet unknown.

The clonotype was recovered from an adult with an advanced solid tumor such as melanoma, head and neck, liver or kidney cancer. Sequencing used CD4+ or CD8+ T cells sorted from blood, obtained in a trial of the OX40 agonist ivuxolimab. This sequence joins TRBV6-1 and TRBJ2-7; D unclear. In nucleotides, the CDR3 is TGTGCCAGCTGTAGTACAAACCCCTACGAGCAGTACTTC. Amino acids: CASCSTNPYEQYF.